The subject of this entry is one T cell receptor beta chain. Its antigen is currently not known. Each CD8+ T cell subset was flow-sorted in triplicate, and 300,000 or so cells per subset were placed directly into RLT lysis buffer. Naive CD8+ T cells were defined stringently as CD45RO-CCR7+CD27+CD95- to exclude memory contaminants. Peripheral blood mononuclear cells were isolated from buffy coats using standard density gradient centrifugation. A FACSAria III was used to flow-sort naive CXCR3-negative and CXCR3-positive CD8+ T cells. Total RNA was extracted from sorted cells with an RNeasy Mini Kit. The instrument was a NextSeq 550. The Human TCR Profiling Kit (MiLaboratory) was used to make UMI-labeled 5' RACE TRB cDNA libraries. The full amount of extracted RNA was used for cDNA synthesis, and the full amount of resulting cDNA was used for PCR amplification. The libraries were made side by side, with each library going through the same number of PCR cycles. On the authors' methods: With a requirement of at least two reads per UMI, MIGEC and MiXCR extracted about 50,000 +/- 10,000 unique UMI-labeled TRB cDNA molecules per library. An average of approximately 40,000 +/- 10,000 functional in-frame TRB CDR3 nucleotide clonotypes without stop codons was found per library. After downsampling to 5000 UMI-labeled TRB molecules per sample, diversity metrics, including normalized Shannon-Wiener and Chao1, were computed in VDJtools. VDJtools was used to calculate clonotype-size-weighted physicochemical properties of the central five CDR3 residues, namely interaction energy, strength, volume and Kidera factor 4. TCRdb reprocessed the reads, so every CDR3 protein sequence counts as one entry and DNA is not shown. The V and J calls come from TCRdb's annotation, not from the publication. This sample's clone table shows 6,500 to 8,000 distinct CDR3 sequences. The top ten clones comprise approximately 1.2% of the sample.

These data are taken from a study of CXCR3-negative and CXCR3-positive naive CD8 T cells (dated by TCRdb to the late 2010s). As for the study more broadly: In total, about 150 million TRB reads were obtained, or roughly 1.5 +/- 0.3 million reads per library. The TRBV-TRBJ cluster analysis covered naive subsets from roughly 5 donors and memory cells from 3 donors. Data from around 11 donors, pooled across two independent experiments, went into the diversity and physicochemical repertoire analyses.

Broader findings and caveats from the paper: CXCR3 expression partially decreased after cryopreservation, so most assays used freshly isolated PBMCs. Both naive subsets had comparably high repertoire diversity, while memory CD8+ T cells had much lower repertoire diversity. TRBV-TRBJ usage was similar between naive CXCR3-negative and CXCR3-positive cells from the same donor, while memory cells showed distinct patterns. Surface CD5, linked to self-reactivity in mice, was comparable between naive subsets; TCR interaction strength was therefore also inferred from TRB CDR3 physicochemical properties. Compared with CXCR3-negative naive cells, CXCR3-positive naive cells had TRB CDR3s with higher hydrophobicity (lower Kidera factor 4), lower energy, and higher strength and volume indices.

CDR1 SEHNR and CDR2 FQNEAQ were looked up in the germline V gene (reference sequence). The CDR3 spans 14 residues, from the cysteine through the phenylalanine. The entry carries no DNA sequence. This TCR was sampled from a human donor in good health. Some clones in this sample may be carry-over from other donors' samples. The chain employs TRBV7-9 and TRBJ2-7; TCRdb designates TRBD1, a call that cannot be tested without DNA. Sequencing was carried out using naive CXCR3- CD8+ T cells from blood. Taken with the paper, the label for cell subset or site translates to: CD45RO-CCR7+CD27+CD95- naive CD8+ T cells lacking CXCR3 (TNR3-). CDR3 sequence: CASSAPGQSYEQYF.